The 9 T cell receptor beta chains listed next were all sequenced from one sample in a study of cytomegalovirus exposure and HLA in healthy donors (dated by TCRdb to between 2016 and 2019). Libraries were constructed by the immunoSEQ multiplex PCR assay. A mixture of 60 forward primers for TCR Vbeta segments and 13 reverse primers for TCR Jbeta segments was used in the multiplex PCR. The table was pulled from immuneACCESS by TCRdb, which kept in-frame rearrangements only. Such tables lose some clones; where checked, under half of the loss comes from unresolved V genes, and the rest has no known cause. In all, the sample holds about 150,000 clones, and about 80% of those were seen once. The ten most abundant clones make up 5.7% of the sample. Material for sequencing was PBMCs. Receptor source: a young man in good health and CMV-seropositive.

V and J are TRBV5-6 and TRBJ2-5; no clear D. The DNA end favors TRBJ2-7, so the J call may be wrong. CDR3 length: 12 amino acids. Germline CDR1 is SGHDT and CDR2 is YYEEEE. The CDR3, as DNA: TGTGCCAGCAGCTTGACGGTCTACGAGCAGTACTTC. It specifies CASSLTVYEQYF.

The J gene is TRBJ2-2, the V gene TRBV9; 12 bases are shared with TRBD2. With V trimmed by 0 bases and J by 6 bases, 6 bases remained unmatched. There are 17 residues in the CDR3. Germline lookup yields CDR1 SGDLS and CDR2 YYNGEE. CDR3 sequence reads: CASSVDSSGGASGELFF. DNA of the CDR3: TGTGCCAGCAGCGTAGACTCTAGCGGGGGGGCCTCCGGGGAGCTGTTTTTT.

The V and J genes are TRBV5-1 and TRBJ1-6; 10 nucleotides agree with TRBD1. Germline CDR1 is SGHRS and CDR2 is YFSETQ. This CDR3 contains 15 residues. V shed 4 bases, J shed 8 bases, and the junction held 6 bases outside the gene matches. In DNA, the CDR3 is TGCGCCAGCAGCCCGGGGGACAGGGGAGATTCACCCCTCCACTTT. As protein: CASSPGDRGDSPLHF.

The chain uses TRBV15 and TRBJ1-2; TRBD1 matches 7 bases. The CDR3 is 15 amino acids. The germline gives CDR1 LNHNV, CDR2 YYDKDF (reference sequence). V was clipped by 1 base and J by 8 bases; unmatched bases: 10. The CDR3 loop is CATSRAETGAAGYTF. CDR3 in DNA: TGTGCCACCAGCAGAGCCGAAACAGGGGCGGCAGGCTACACCTTC.

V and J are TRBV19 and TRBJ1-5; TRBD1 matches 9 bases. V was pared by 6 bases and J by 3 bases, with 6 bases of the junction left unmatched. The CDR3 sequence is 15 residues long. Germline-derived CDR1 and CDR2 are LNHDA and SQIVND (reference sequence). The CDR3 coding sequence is TGTGCCAGTAGACCGGGACAGGGTCCCAATCAGCCCCAGCATTTT. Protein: CASRPGQGPNQPQHF.

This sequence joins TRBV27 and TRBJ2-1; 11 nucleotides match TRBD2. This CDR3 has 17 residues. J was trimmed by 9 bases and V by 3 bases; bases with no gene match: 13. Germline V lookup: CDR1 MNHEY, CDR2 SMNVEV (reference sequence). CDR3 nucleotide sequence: TGTGCCAGCAGTTTCCGAGTCACTAGCGGGGGACGCAGTGAGCAGTTCTTC. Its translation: CASSFRVTSGGRSEQFF.

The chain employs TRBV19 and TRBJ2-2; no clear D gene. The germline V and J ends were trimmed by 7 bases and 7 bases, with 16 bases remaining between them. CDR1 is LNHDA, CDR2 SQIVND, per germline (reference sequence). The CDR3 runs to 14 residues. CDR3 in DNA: TGTGCCAGTACCATCCGAGGCGTGGGCGGGGAGCTGTTTTTT. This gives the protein CASTIRGVGGELFF.

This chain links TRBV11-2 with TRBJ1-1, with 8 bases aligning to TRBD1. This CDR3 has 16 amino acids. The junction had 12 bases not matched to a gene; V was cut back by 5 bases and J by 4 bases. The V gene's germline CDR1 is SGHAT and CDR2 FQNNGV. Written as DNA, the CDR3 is TGTGCCAGCAGCCGAAACGTTAGGGGACAGGCCACTGAAGCTTTCTTT. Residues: CASSRNVRGQATEAFF. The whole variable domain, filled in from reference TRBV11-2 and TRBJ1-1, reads EAGVAQSPRYKIIEKRQSVAFWCNPISGHATLYWYQQILGQGPKLLIQFQNNGVVDDSQLPKDRFSAERLKGVDSTLKIQPAKLEDSAVYLCASSRNVRGQATEAFFGQGTRLTVV.

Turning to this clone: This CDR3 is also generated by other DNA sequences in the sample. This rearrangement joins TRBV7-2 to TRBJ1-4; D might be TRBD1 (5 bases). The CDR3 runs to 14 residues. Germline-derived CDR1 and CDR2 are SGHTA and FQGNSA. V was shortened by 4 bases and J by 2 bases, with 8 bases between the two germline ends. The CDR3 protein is CASSSAGTNEKLFF. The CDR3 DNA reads TGTGCCAGCAGCTCCGCAGGGACTAATGAAAAACTGTTTTTT.